The sequence of this T cell receptor (beta chain) was determined in a study of blood T cell repertoires in COVID-19. In the study overall: Specimens from acute and convalescent COVID-19 originated in the United States, Italy and Spain. PBMCs, B-cell-depleted T cells, or T cells were the source of the cDNA or gDNA that made up the material.

This clone was recorded only once. The CDR3 loop spans 17 amino acids. Germline CDR1 reads SGDLS; CDR2 reads YYNGEE. Trimming pared 0 bases from V and 0 bases from J, leaving 14 bases between. In the authors' methods: Quantification of nucleated cells was approximated via reference gene primer amplification. The method was immunoSEQ multiplex PCR; TCRdb's version includes in-frame clones alone and lacks a portion of them. V, J and clone size were drawn from that table, and D and trimming were deduced from the DNA. The table lists hundreds of thousands of clones, 88% of them singletons. The chain combines TRBV9 with TRBJ2-3; TRBD1 might be the D (6 bases). Sample: peripheral blood. The TCR originated in a woman in her twenties or thirties who had recovered from COVID-19. The CDR3 DNA is TGTGCCAGCAGCGTAGGTCTGCGTCAGGGGAGCACAGATACGCAGTATTTT. Amino acid sequence: CASSVGLRQGSTDTQYF.